Listed below are T cell receptor beta chains from one sample, sequenced in a study of blood T cell repertoires in COVID-19. Repertoires were generated with immunoSEQ multiplex PCR, while TCRdb's copy carries only in-frame clones and drops some. The sample yields under 300,000 clones, 87% seen once. Sequenced material: peripheral blood. These receptors came from a man in his fifties or sixties who had recovered from COVID-19. The CDR3 runs from the conserved cysteine through the conserved F or W. Each record gives: D gene, J gene, clone size, V gene, CDR3 protein, CDR3 DNA. A D gene is named only where the DNA matches it firmly. Not every row has a clone size; where given, it reads once, few, many or a size class.

d_call: TRBD1; j_call: TRBJ1-1; clone_size: NA; v_call: TRBV27; cdr3_aa: CASSPSGTENTEAFF; cdr3_nt: TGTGCCAGCTCGCCCTCCGGGACAGAGAACACTGAAGCTTTCTTT
d_call: TRBD1; j_call: TRBJ1-1; clone_size: NA; v_call: TRBV19; cdr3_aa: CASSTYTGGMNTEAFF; cdr3_nt: TGTGCCAGTAGTACCTACACAGGGGGCATGAACACTGAAGCTTTCTTT
d_call: TRBD2; j_call: TRBJ2-3; clone_size: NA; v_call: TRBV27; cdr3_aa: CASKSPGPNVLRGRTDTQYF; cdr3_nt: TGTGCCAGCAAGTCACCGGGCCCCAACGTTTTGCGGGGGAGGACAGATACGCAGTATTTT
d_call: NA; j_call: TRBJ2-7; clone_size: NA; v_call: TRBV11-2; cdr3_aa: CASSLGLHARYF; cdr3_nt: TGTGCCAGCAGCTTAGGTCTCCACGCGAGGTACTTC
d_call: TRBD1; j_call: TRBJ2-3; clone_size: NA; v_call: TRBV4-1; cdr3_aa: CASSQDPDRGVTDTQYF; cdr3_nt: TGCGCCAGCAGCCAAGATCCCGACAGGGGAGTCACAGATACGCAGTATTTT
d_call: NA; j_call: TRBJ1-2; clone_size: NA; v_call: TRBV30; cdr3_aa: CAWSTPLIRGGYTF; cdr3_nt: TGTGCCTGGAGTACCCCCCTAATCAGGGGCGGCTACACCTTC
d_call: TRBD1; j_call: TRBJ1-4; clone_size: once; v_call: TRBV28; cdr3_aa: CASSAYRGNLGEKLFF; cdr3_nt: TGTGCCAGCAGTGCCTACAGGGGCAACTTAGGTGAAAAACTGTTTTTT
d_call: TRBD1; j_call: TRBJ1-1; clone_size: NA; v_call: TRBV5-1; cdr3_aa: CASSPWTGSDTEAFF; cdr3_nt: TGCGCCAGCAGCCCTTGGACAGGGTCGGACACTGAAGCTTTCTTT
d_call: NA; j_call: TRBJ1-3; clone_size: NA; v_call: TRBV30; cdr3_aa: CAWSKGNTIYF; cdr3_nt: TGTGCCTGGAGCAAAGGAAACACCATATATTTT
d_call: TRBD1; j_call: TRBJ2-4; clone_size: NA; v_call: TRBV23-1; cdr3_aa: CASSQSLSDREKQNIQYF; cdr3_nt: TGCGCCAGCAGTCAATCGTTATCGGACAGGGAGAAACAAAACATTCAGTACTTC
d_call: NA; j_call: TRBJ2-7; clone_size: NA; v_call: TRBV3-1/TRBV3-2; cdr3_aa: CASSQLRGAYEQYF; cdr3_nt: TGTGCCAGCAGCCAACTCAGGGGCGCCTACGAGCAGTACTTC
d_call: NA; j_call: TRBJ2-2; clone_size: NA; v_call: TRBV11-2; cdr3_aa: CASSLAGTISTGELFF; cdr3_nt: TGTGCCAGCAGCTTAGCCGGGACAATCTCCACCGGGGAGCTGTTTTTT
d_call: TRBD1; j_call: TRBJ1-5; clone_size: NA; v_call: TRBV19; cdr3_aa: CASRATGIGNQPQHF; cdr3_nt: TGTGCCAGCAGAGCGACAGGGATAGGCAATCAGCCCCAGCATTTT
d_call: NA; j_call: TRBJ2-1; clone_size: NA; v_call: TRBV11-2; cdr3_aa: CASSSLGQLDGQFF; cdr3_nt: TGTGCCAGCAGCTCCCTCGGACAGTTGGATGGGCAGTTCTTC
d_call: NA; j_call: TRBJ2-3; clone_size: NA; v_call: TRBV19; cdr3_aa: CASSSGYNTQYF; cdr3_nt: TGTGCCAGTAGTTCGGGGTACAATACGCAGTATTTT